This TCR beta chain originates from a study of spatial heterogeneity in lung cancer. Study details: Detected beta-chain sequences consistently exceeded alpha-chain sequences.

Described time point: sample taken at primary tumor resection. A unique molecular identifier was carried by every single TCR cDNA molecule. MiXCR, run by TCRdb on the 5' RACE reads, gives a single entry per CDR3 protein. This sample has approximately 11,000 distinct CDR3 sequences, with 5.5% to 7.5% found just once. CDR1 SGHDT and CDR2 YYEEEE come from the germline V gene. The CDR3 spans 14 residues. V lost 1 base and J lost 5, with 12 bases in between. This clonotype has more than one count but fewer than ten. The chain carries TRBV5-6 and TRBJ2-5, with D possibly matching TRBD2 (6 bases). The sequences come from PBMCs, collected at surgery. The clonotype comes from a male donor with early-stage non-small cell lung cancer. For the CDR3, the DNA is TGTGCCAGCAGCTTGCTGACTAGGTCGGAGACCCAGTACTTC. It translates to CASSLLTRSETQYF.